The source of this TCR beta chain is a study of T-cell memory formation after mild COVID-19. There are 16 residues in the CDR3. Unmatched junction bases numbered 9, after V lost 7 bases and J lost 0 bases. CDR1 SGHVS and CDR2 FQNEAQ come from the germline V gene. TCRdb recomputed calls from the 5' RACE reads with MiXCR, one row per CDR3 protein. The table lists just over 400,000 distinct CDR3 sequences, 23% of them singletons. This receptor was obtained from an adult woman who had mild COVID-19 (a few samples of this study predate the infection). Cell type and time point are not known. The sample consisted of PBMCs or a T cell subset sorted from them (not recorded which). The J gene is TRBJ2-1, the V gene TRBV7-8; TRBD2 matches 7 bases. The CDR3 is CASTRARESSYNEQFF. DNA for the CDR3: TGTGCCAGCACCCGAGCGCGGGAGAGCTCCTACAATGAGCAGTTCTTC.